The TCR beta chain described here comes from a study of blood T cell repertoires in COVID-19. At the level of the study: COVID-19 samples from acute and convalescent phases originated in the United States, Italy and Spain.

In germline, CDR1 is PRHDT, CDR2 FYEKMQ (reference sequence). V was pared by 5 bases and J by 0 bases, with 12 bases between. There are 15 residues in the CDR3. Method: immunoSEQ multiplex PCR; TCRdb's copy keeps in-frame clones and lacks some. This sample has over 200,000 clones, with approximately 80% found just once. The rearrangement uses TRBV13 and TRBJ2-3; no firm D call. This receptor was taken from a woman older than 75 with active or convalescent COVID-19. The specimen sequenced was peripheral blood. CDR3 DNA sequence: TGTGCCAGCAGCCCCACCACAGCTAGCACAGATACGCAGTATTTT. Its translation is CASSPTTASTDTQYF. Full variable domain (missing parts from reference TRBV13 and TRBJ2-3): AAGVIQSPRHLIKEKRETATLKCYPIPRHDTVYWYQQGPGQDPQFLISFYEKMQSDKGSIPDRFSAQQFSDYHSELNMSSLELGDSALYFCASSPTTASTDTQYFGPGTRLTVL.